The 21 T cell receptor beta chains listed next were all sequenced from one sample in a study of patients and donors after allogeneic stem cell transplantation (dated by TCRdb to about 2020). The library was obtained by RT-PCR. The instrument was a NextSeq 550. Using fastp at Q25 and MiXCR, TCRdb reprocessed the public reads and kept productive beta chains. Duplicate CDR3 protein sequences are folded into a single record with the most common DNA and genes. Recorded for this sample are about 150,000 distinct CDR3 sequences; roughly 35% of them occurred a single time. Clones ranked in the top ten supply 50% of the sample. Sequencing input: blood, either unsorted or a sorted T cell fraction (not recorded which). The receptors originated from a human donor who was either an allogeneic HSCT recipient or a stem cell or donor lymphocyte infusion donor (not recorded which). It is not recorded whose cells these are; they may come from a transplant donor.

In this sample, this clonotype turned up a few times. V and J are TRBV7-2 and TRBJ1-6; D is possibly TRBD1 (5 bases). Trimming removed 1 base from V and 5 bases from J, with 9 bases in between. The CDR3 covers 15 residues. CDR1 SGHTA and CDR2 FQGNSA come from the germline V gene. The DNA for the CDR3 is TGTGCCAGCAGCTTAGGGGGCAGGGATAATTCACCCCTCCACTTT. Amino acids: CASSLGGRDNSPLHF. The full variable domain, completed using reference TRBV7-2 and TRBJ1-6, is GAGVSQSPSNKVTEKGKDVELRCDPISGHTALYWYRQSLGQGLEFLIYFQGNSAPDKSGLPSDRFSAERTGGSVSTLTIQRTQQEDSAVYLCASSLGGRDNSPLHFGNGTRLTVT.

This clonotype was observed at least ten times. This chain uses TRBV5-1 with TRBJ1-6; possible D gene TRBD1, 6 bases. CDR3 length: 15 amino acids. Trimming shortened V by 4 bases and J by 7 bases, and 15 bases separated the two germline ends. Germline CDR1 is SGHRS and CDR2 is YFSETQ. This chain's CDR3 is CASSTRTDSNSPLHF. As DNA, the CDR3 is TGCGCCAGCAGCACCAGGACAGACTCCAATTCACCCCTCCACTTT.

This clonotype was counted only a few times. The chain couples TRBV29-1 to TRBJ1-2; tentatively, D is TRBD1 (6 bases). The CDR3 loop spans 10 amino acids. Germline V gene lookup returns CDR1 SQVTM and CDR2 ANQGSEA. V lost 6 bases to trimming and J lost 8 bases, with 10 bases between them. CDR3 DNA: TGCAGCGTGAACGGACAGGGCTACACCTTC. Translating gives CSVNGQGYTF.

The rearrangement uses TRBV12-3 or TRBV12-4 and TRBJ1-5; no firm D call. Between the trimmed V and J ends, which lost 5 bases and 7 bases, there was a span of 9 bases. This CDR3 spans 12 amino acids. The CDR3 DNA is TGTGCCAGCAGTATCGGGGAGCAGCCCCAGCATTTT. Translated: CASSIGEQPQHF.

The V gene is TRBV4-1, the J gene TRBJ1-3; no reliable D call. Germline CDR1 reads MGHRA; CDR2 reads YSYEKL. The CDR3 covers 15 residues. The V and J ends lost 3 bases and 1 base respectively, with 10 bases between them. DNA for the CDR3: TGCGCCAGCAGCCACAGGATTCTTTCTGGAAACACCATATATTTT. Translating gives CASSHRILSGNTIYF.

This clonotype came up once. The V and J genes are TRBV24-1 and TRBJ2-5, with 7 positions matching TRBD2. Germline V gives CDR1 KGHDR, CDR2 SFDVKD. V gave up 5 bases and J gave up 5 bases; unmatched junction bases: 7. The CDR3 runs 14 residues. CDR3 DNA: TGTGCCACCAGTGGACGGGGGGATAGGGAGACCCAGTACTTC. Its protein product is CATSGRGDRETQYF.

The rearrangement joins TRBV12-3 or TRBV12-4 to TRBJ1-4, with D hard to call. Trimming pared 6 bases from V and 0 bases from J, leaving 8 bases between. The CDR3 is 14 residues long. The CDR3 spells CASRIVATNEKLFF. The CDR3, as DNA: TGTGCCAGCAGAATAGTTGCAACTAATGAAAAACTGTTTTTT.

The chain combines TRBV3-1 with TRBJ1-2; possible D gene TRBD1, 6 bases. The ends were cut back, 4 bases at V and 8 bases at J, with 17 bases in the middle. The germline gives CDR1 LGHDT, CDR2 YNNKEL (reference sequence). The CDR3 covers 14 residues. CDR3 sequence reads: CASSPLHNRAGYTF. The CDR3 nucleotides are TGTGCCAGCAGCCCTCTACATAACAGGGCAGGCTACACCTTC. Using reference TRBV3-1 and TRBJ1-2 for the parts outside the CDR3, the full variable domain is DTAVSQTPKYLVTQMGNDKSIKCEQNLGHDTMYWYKQDSKKFLKIMFSYNNKELIINETVPNRFSPKSPDKAHLNLHINSLELGDSAVYFCASSPLHNRAGYTFGSGTRLTVV.

This clonotype was seen once. V gene TRBV11-2 combines with J gene TRBJ2-1, with 13 positions matching TRBD2. The CDR3 extends over 16 amino acids. The J segment lost 6 bases and the V segment lost 4 bases, leaving 6 bases of the junction unmatched. The germline V gene has CDR1 SGHAT and CDR2 FQNNGV. This CDR3 is CASSSPGLAGINEQFF. CDR3 coding DNA: TGTGCCAGCAGCTCTCCGGGACTAGCGGGGATCAATGAGCAGTTCTTC.

This clonotype has a handful of counts. V gene TRBV7-9 combines with J gene TRBJ2-7; 7 nucleotides match TRBD1. This CDR3 has 12 residues. V lost 4 bases to trimming and J lost 5 bases; unmatched junction nucleotides: 2. The germline CDR1 and CDR2 sequences are SEHNR and FQNEAQ (reference sequence). The CDR3 protein is CASSSTGHEQYV. The CDR3 region has the DNA TGTGCCAGCAGCTCGACAGGGCACGAGCAGTACGTC.

This clonotype occurred a few times. The chain couples TRBV15 to TRBJ2-5; D is unresolved. The length of the CDR3 is 13 residues. V was pared by 4 bases and J by 1 base, with 7 bases between. CDR1 is LNHNV and CDR2 is YYDKDF in the germline V gene (reference sequence). The CDR3 DNA reads as TGTGCCACCAGCAAGACTGGCCAAGAGACCCAGTACTTC. It codes for CATSKTGQETQYF.

V and J are TRBV5-6 and TRBJ1-2; D remains unclear. From germline, CDR1 is SGHDT and CDR2 YYEEEE. The length of the CDR3 is 15 residues. Trimming took off 0 bases at V and 1 base at J, with 10 bases between the two ends. The CDR3 sequence is CASSLETGFNYGYTF. CDR3 bases: TGTGCCAGCAGCTTGGAGACCGGGTTTAACTATGGCTACACCTTC.

This clonotype was detected only a few times. The V and J genes are TRBV29-1 and TRBJ1-1; the D is unclear. Germline values: CDR1 SQVTM, CDR2 ANQGSEA. The CDR3 contains 11 residues. With 4 bases removed from V and 5 bases from J, the gap between germline ends came to 8 bases. As DNA, the CDR3 is TGCAGCGTTGTCCTCGGGACTGAAGCTTTCTTT. It codes for CSVVLGTEAFF. Variable domain in full (rest from reference TRBV29-1 and TRBJ1-1): SAVISQKPSRDICQRGTSLTIQCQVDSQVTMMFWYRQQPGQSLTLIATANQGSEATYESGFVIDKFPISRPNLTFSTLTVSNMSPEDSSIYLCSVVLGTEAFFGQGTRLTVV.

This clonotype was picked up a small number of times. The chain is built from TRBV15 and TRBJ1-2, with 7 nucleotides matching TRBD1. The CDR3 sequence is 12 residues long. V lost 8 bases and J lost 3; bases outside the gene matches: 3. CDR1 and CDR2 from the germline V gene are LNHNV and YYDKDF (reference sequence). The CDR3 sequence: CATGTGDYGYTF. In nucleotides, the CDR3 is TGTGCCACCGGTACAGGGGACTATGGCTACACCTTC.

The chain joins TRBV6-5 to TRBJ1-4, with 12 bases identical to TRBD1. With V trimmed by 1 base and J by 4 bases, 19 bases remained unmatched. There are 22 residues in the CDR3. CDR1 is MNHEY, CDR2 SVGAGI, per germline. CDR3 in DNA: TGTGCCAGCAGTTACTTCCGGGACAGGGGGCCGATACCTTATTGGAGTAATGAAAAACTGTTTTTT. Its protein product is CASSYFRDRGPIPYWSNEKLFF.

The chain uses TRBV12-3 or TRBV12-4 and TRBJ2-1; 8 bases align to TRBD2. This CDR3 comprises 16 residues. Trimming took 5 bases from V and 7 from J; bases not matched to a gene: 13. CDR3 nucleotide sequence: TGTGCCAGCAGTAGACCGCCGGGACTAGGAGGGAATGAGCAGTTCTTC. This codes for CASSRPPGLGGNEQFF.

The chain couples TRBV27 to TRBJ2-3; D remains ambiguous. The CDR3 runs 13 residues. The V end was cut by 5 bases, the J end by 0 bases, with 6 bases between. Germline V CDR1 and CDR2: MNHEY, SMNVEV (reference sequence). The CDR3 nucleotides read TGTGCCAGCAGTACGGAAAGCACAGATACGCAGTATTTT. Translated: CASSTESTDTQYF.

This clonotype was seen more than once but under ten times. The chain links TRBV15 to TRBJ1-4; D is uncertain. This CDR3 is 13 amino acids long. V lost 0 bases and J 8 bases, leaving 7 bases between the germline ends. From germline, CDR1 is LNHNV and CDR2 YYDKDF (reference sequence). CDR3 sequence (DNA): TGTGCCACCAGCAGAGAAGCCGTCGAAAAACTGTTTTTT. Its translation: CATSREAVEKLFF.

This clonotype showed up just a few times. The rearrangement joins TRBV27 to TRBJ1-5; 8 positions match TRBD1. CDR1 and CDR2 (germline): MNHEY, SMNVEV (reference sequence). V shed 5 bases, J shed 0 bases, and the junction held 3 bases outside the gene matches. The CDR3 length is 15 residues. CDR3 nucleotides: TGTGCCAGCAGTACGACAGGGGATAGCAATCAGCCCCAGCATTTT. Its protein is CASSTTGDSNQPQHF.

This clonotype has just a few counts. The chain couples TRBV9 to TRBJ1-1, with D possibly matching TRBD1 (5 bases). The germline V and J ends were trimmed by 0 bases and 0 bases, with 9 bases remaining between them. The germline CDR1 and CDR2 sequences are SGDLS and YYNGEE. The CDR3 consists of 15 residues. Written as DNA, the CDR3 is TGTGCCAGCAGCGTAGGGGGCAGGTTGAACACTGAAGCTTTCTTT. This codes for CASSVGGRLNTEAFF. The full variable domain, in which reference TRBV9 and TRBJ1-1 provide the parts outside the CDR3, is DSGVTQTPKHLITATGQRVTLRCSPRSGDLSVYWYQQSLDQGLQFLIQYYNGEERAKGNILERFSAQQFPDLHSELNLSSLELGDSALYFCASSVGGRLNTEAFFGQGTRLTVV.

This sequence joins TRBV5-1 and TRBJ2-7; D possibly corresponds to TRBD1 (6 bases). Per germline, CDR1 SGHRS and CDR2 YFSETQ. Trimming shortened V by 5 bases and J by 4 bases, and 13 bases separated the two germline ends. The CDR3 has 13 residues. The DNA of the CDR3 is TGCGCCAGCAGGGAAGGGGGAACTTACGAGCAGTACTTC. The encoded protein is CASREGGTYEQYF.